Shown below are 14 T cell receptor beta chains from a single sample sequenced in a study of blood T cell repertoires in COVID-19. Sequencing was performed with immunoSEQ multiplex PCR; in TCRdb, only in-frame clones are kept and a portion is missing. This table has about 310,000 clones, about nine tenths appearing once. The sample consisted of peripheral blood. The origin of the receptors is a woman in her twenties or thirties with COVID-19, enrolled during active disease.

The chain recombines TRBV5-4 with TRBJ1-1; 9 bases are a match to TRBD1. The CDR3 is 14 residues long. V shed 0 bases and J 4 bases; nucleotides not matched to a gene: 1. Germline assignment: CDR1 SGHNT and CDR2 YYREEE (reference sequence). The CDR3 DNA reads TGTGCCAGCAGCTTGGGACAGGGGGGCACTGAAGCTTTCTTT. Protein sequence: CASSLGQGGTEAFF.

V and J are TRBV24-1 and TRBJ2-1; D perhaps matches TRBD2 (6 bases). Germline V gene sequence: CDR1 KGHDR, CDR2 SFDVKD. The CDR3 is made up of 16 amino acids. Trimming took off 0 bases at V and 7 bases at J, with 15 bases between the two ends. DNA of the CDR3: TGTGCCACCAGTGATTTGCGGCGGGGAGGTATGAATGAGCAGTTCTTC. Translation gives CATSDLRRGGMNEQFF.

This clone was counted a few times. The J gene is TRBJ1-3, the V gene TRBV9, with a possible D match to TRBD1 (5 bases). The CDR3 extends over 16 amino acids. Trimming took 3 bases from V and 2 from J, leaving 15 bases between them. Germline CDR1 SGDLS, CDR2 YYNGEE. This CDR3 reads CASSANAGLAGNTIYF. CDR3 nucleotide sequence: TGTGCCAGCAGCGCGAATGCAGGGTTGGCTGGAAACACCATATATTTT.

In DNA form, the CDR3 reads TGTGCCAGCAGCTTGGAGCAGGGCATCGGGAACTATGGCTACACCTTC. Translating it yields CASSLEQGIGNYGYTF. The rearrangement joins TRBV5-6 to TRBJ1-2; D possibly corresponds to TRBD1 (5 bases). The CDR3 has 16 residues. Germline CDR1 reads SGHDT; CDR2 reads YYEEEE. Trimming removed 0 bases from V and 2 bases from J, with 14 bases in between.

The chain carries TRBV10-1 and TRBJ2-7; D unresolved. Trimming took off 3 bases at V and 6 bases at J, with 15 bases between the two ends. Germline V CDR1 and CDR2: WNHNN, SYGVQD (reference sequence). The CDR3 contains 14 residues. The CDR3 loop reads CASSDRLQGGEQYF. The CDR3 bases are TGCGCCAGCAGTGATCGGCTCCAAGGCGGCGAGCAGTACTTC.

The chain has TRBV19 and TRBJ1-5, with a tentative D call TRBD1 (5 bases). The CDR3 extends over 13 amino acids. Germline CDR1 and CDR2: LNHDA and SQIVND (reference sequence). V lost 1 base and J lost 14, with 15 bases in between. CDR3 region: CASSIGQTEEKHF. DNA for the CDR3: TGTGCCAGTAGTATAGGACAGACAGAAGAAAAGCATTTT.

The chain joins TRBV25-1 to TRBJ2-5, with TRBD2 as a possible D gene (5 bases). V dropped 2 bases and J dropped 4 bases, with 11 bases sitting between them. CDR1 MGHDK and CDR2 SYGVNS come from the germline V gene. CDR3 length: 14 residues. CDR3 DNA: TGTGCCAGCAGTGAACGGGGTGTGGGAGAGACCCAGTACTTC. Its protein is CASSERGVGETQYF.

The chain joins TRBV27 to TRBJ1-2; D gene uncertain. CDR1 and CDR2 from the germline V gene are MNHEY and SMNVEV (reference sequence). The CDR3 totals 13 residues. The V gene lost 5 bases and the J gene lost 3 bases, with 10 bases spanning the gap. The CDR3 sequence: CASSRRQDYGYTF. CDR3 DNA: TGTGCCAGCAGTAGAAGGCAGGACTATGGCTACACCTTC.

The chain has TRBV30 and TRBJ1-3, with unresolved D. This CDR3 has 13 amino acids. Per the germline V gene, CDR1 is GTSNPN and CDR2 is SVGIG (reference sequence). Trimming stripped 0 bases from V and 1 base from J, with 4 bases between. CDR3 in DNA: TGTGCCTGGAGTGTCGGTTCTGGAAACACCATATATTTT. Amino acids: CAWSVGSGNTIYF.

The rearrangement joins TRBV30 to TRBJ1-5, with TRBD1 matching over 8 bases. Germline CDR1 reads GTSNPN; CDR2 reads SVGIG (reference sequence). The trim removed 0 bases at V and 3 bases at J, leaving 4 bases unmatched. This CDR3 spans 15 amino acids. CDR3 sequence: CAWSVRGQVNQPQHF. Here the CDR3 DNA reads TGTGCCTGGAGTGTACGGGGACAGGTCAATCAGCCCCAGCATTTT.

V usage is TRBV4-1 and J usage is TRBJ2-3; 10 positions match TRBD2. V shed 5 bases and J 2 bases; nucleotides not matched to a gene: 4. This CDR3 is 15 amino acids long. Germline V gives CDR1 MGHRA, CDR2 YSYEKL. The CDR3 DNA follows: TGCGCCAGCAGCAGGGGGACTAGCGACACAGATACGCAGTATTTT. It specifies CASSRGTSDTDTQYF.

The gene calls are TRBV6-2 or TRBV6-3 and TRBJ2-1; 7 bases match TRBD2. The CDR3 extends over 15 amino acids. V lost 0 bases, J lost 9 bases, and 8 bases stayed unmatched. Germline CDR1 and CDR2: MNHEY and SVGEGT. In DNA form, the CDR3 reads TGTGCCAGCAGTTACTCCCAATTAGCGGGTGGTGAGCAGTTCTTC. Protein sequence: CASSYSQLAGGEQFF.

The V gene is TRBV4-1, the J gene TRBJ2-5; 13 positions match TRBD2. Looked up from germline, CDR1 is MGHRA and CDR2 is YSYEKL. Trimming took 4 bases from V and 3 from J; bases not matched to a gene: 5. The CDR3 runs to 16 residues. The CDR3 here is CASSPLGTSGEETQYF. CDR3 nucleotide sequence: TGCGCCAGCAGCCCCCTGGGGACTAGCGGGGAAGAGACCCAGTACTTC.

This chain uses TRBV27 with TRBJ2-7; D possibly corresponds to TRBD2 (5 bases). CDR1 and CDR2 (germline): MNHEY, SMNVEV (reference sequence). Deletions cut 0 bases from V and 4 bases from J, with 22 bases between. This CDR3 spans 18 amino acids. The chain's CDR3 is CASSLSPNTRYVSYEQYF. The CDR3 nucleotides are TGTGCCAGCAGTTTATCTCCTAATACTAGATATGTGTCGTACGAGCAGTACTTC.